The rows below give T cell receptor beta chains drawn from one sample of a study of blood T cell repertoires in COVID-19. The assay was immunoSEQ multiplex PCR, and TCRdb's table has in-frame clones only and misses some. The profile shows around 20,000 clones, roughly 89% of them singletons. Sequenced: peripheral blood. The source is a human donor in a cohort sampled during active COVID-19. The donor label of this sample is uncertain. Each CDR3 is given with its conserved first and last residue. A D gene is named only where the DNA matches it firmly.

cdr3_aa	cdr3_nt	v_call	d_call	j_call
CASKPTGGRTEAFF	TGCGCCAGCAAACCCACTGGGGGCCGCACTGAAGCTTTCTTT	TRBV5-1	.	TRBJ1-1
CASSFLTEAFF	TGTGCCAGCAGCTTTCTCACTGAAGCTTTCTTT	TRBV11-3	.	TRBJ1-1
CASSPLASGRLPLRSTDTQYF	TGTGCCAGCAGCCCTCTGGCTAGCGGGAGACTTCCTCTCAGAAGCACAGATACGCAGTATTTT	TRBV3-1/TRBV3-2	TRBD2	TRBJ2-3
CASSRWTSGTPNEQFF	TGTGCCAGCAGCCGATGGACTAGCGGGACCCCCAATGAGCAGTTCTTC	TRBV14	TRBD2	TRBJ2-1
CASSRRGTYNEQFF	TGTGCCAGCAGTCGCAGGGGGACCTACAATGAGCAGTTCTTC	TRBV27	TRBD1	TRBJ2-1
CATSDWGGIEPQHF	TGTGCCACCAGTGATTGGGGGGGTATCGAGCCCCAGCATTTT	TRBV24-1	.	TRBJ1-5
CASSPTQQETQYF	TGTGCCAGCTCACCAACACAACAAGAGACCCAGTACTTC	TRBV18	.	TRBJ2-5
CASGPGGTGELFF	TGTGCCAGCGGCCCGGGGGGGACCGGGGAGCTGTTTTTT	TRBV3-1/TRBV3-2	TRBD2	TRBJ2-2
CASSYSGGTGYTF	TGTGCCAGCAGTTACTCGGGGGGGACTGGCTACACCTTC	TRBV6-2/TRBV6-3	.	TRBJ1-2
CASSALAGVEQYF	TGTGCCAGCAGTGCACTAGCGGGAGTCGAGCAGTACTTC	TRBV2	TRBD2	TRBJ2-7
CASSLLGTSGTGELFF	TGTGCCAGCAGCTTGCTCGGGACTAGCGGAACCGGGGAGCTGTTTTTT	TRBV5-5	TRBD2	TRBJ2-2
CASTPRQGGSDEQYF	TGTGCCAGCACCCCAAGGCAAGGCGGGAGTGACGAGCAGTACTTC	TRBV2	TRBD2	TRBJ2-7
CASSQERAAPNEQFF	TGCGCCAGCAGCCAAGAGCGGGCGGCCCCCAATGAGCAGTTCTTC	TRBV4-1	.	TRBJ2-1
CASSLGAYEQYF	TGTGCCAGCAGCTTGGGAGCATACGAGCAGTACTTC	TRBV5-6	.	TRBJ2-7
CATSRGGTGNTEAFF	TGTGCCACCAGCAGAGGAGGGACAGGGAACACTGAAGCTTTCTTT	TRBV15	TRBD1	TRBJ1-1
CASRKIATETQYF	TGTGCCAGCAGGAAGATAGCGACAGAGACCCAGTACTTC	TRBV6-5	.	TRBJ2-5
CASSPGNTGELFF	TGTGCCAGCAGCCCCGGGAACACCGGGGAGCTGTTTTTT	TRBV6-6	.	TRBJ2-2
CASRTGTGSSGGYTF	TGTGCCAGCAGAACCGGGACAGGATCCTCCGGTGGCTACACCTTC	TRBV6-5	TRBD1	TRBJ1-2
CASSAGLAGLEQYF	TGCGCCAGCAGCGCGGGACTAGCGGGTCTGGAGCAGTACTTC	TRBV5-1	TRBD2	TRBJ2-7
CASSFRDRGRTGELFF	TGTGCCTCTTCTTTCCGGGACAGGGGGAGGACCGGGGAGCTGTTTTTT	TRBV7-8	TRBD1	TRBJ2-2
CASSPTGGSYEQYF	TGCGCCAGCAGCCCAACAGGGGGCTCCTACGAGCAGTACTTC	TRBV5-1	TRBD1	TRBJ2-7
CASRPGQGAPQPQHF	TGTGCCAGCAGGCCGGGACAGGGGGCGCCTCAGCCCCAGCATTTT	TRBV6-5	TRBD1	TRBJ1-5
CASSENPGLQNEQFF	TGTGCCAGCAGCGAAAATCCGGGACTTCAGAATGAGCAGTTCTTC	TRBV13	.	TRBJ2-1
CAIRKGTGGTDTQYF	TGTGCCATCCGGAAGGGGACAGGGGGTACAGATACGCAGTATTTT	TRBV10-3	TRBD1	TRBJ2-3
CASSAEAGYTF	TGTGCCAGCAGTGCTGAGGCCGGCTACACCTTC	TRBV2	.	TRBJ1-2
CASSLYASLKTGAAYEQYF	TGTGCCAGCAGTTTATATGCATCCCTTAAAACGGGAGCAGCGTACGAGCAGTACTTC	TRBV28	.	TRBJ2-7
CASSKGQGDYGYTF	TGTGCCAGCAGCAAGGGACAGGGGGACTATGGCTACACCTTC	TRBV9	TRBD1	TRBJ1-2
CASSPGLAGARRAGELFF	TGTGCCAGCAGCCCAGGACTAGCGGGAGCCCGGAGAGCCGGGGAGCTGTTTTTT	TRBV7-8	TRBD2	TRBJ2-2